One and the same sample provided the 15 T cell receptor beta chains below, sequenced in a study of Ad26.COV2.S vaccination and SARS-CoV-2 variants. Treatment of the sample: roughly 20 received Ad26.COV2.S at low or high dose, single or two shots; 5 received placebo; per-sample allocation not given. Sampling took place 63 days after the first vaccine or placebo injection. Produced via immunoSEQ multiplex PCR; TCRdb's table is partial and in-frame only. This sample has about 350,000 clones; 88% occur once, and the top ten carry approximately 5.9%. This specimen consisted of peripheral blood, obtained in a trial of Ad26.COV2.S vaccine versus placebo. These TCRs come from a person between 18 and 60 years old who received the Ad26.COV2.S COVID-19 vaccine or a placebo.

The CDR3 spells CSATITDTQYF. The CDR3 DNA reads TGCAGTGCTACTATCACAGATACGCAGTATTTT. The J gene is TRBJ2-3, the V gene TRBV20-1; D not certain. V lost 4 bases to trimming and J lost 2 bases, with 4 bases between them. The CDR3 consists of 11 residues. Germline lookup yields CDR1 DFQATT and CDR2 SNEGSKA (reference sequence).

This chain uses TRBV12-3 or TRBV12-4 with TRBJ1-2; D is unresolved. The CDR3 runs 11 residues. Trimming shortened V by 4 bases and J by 8 bases, and 8 bases separated the two germline ends. The CDR3 nucleotides read TGTGCCAGCAGTTCAGGCTGGGGCTACACCTTC. It specifies CASSSGWGYTF.

The count of this clone is one. V usage is TRBV5-1 and J usage is TRBJ2-1; possibly TRBD2 for D (5 bases). The CDR3 covers 17 residues. Between the trimmed V and J ends, which lost 9 bases and 2 bases, there was a span of 24 bases. Germline V gives CDR1 SGHRS, CDR2 YFSETQ. In DNA, the CDR3 is TGCGCCACCAACGAATTCCCCCCCCAGCGGACCTACAATGAGCAGTTCTTC. Translated: CATNEFPPQRTYNEQFF.

The chain joins TRBV5-1 to TRBJ1-3, with TRBD1 as a possible D gene (5 bases). This CDR3 spans 17 amino acids. Between the trimmed V and J ends, which lost 2 bases and 0 bases, there was a span of 15 bases. The V gene's germline CDR1 is SGHRS and CDR2 YFSETQ. For the CDR3, the DNA is TGCGCCAGCAGCTTCCAAGGGTTGGGGGGCTCTGGAAACACCATATATTTT. Translation: CASSFQGLGGSGNTIYF.

The chain employs TRBV6-5 and TRBJ2-2; D is possibly TRBD1 (5 bases). This CDR3 is 15 amino acids long. From germline, CDR1 is MNHEY and CDR2 SVGAGI. With 3 bases removed from V and 4 bases from J, the gap between germline ends came to 12 bases. CDR3 sequence reads: CASSYGRGSTGELFF. The CDR3 DNA follows: TGTGCCAGCAGTTATGGTAGGGGTTCCACCGGGGAGCTGTTTTTT.

This clone was detected a few times. This rearrangement joins TRBV5-8 to TRBJ1-2; maybe TRBD1 (6 bases). Trimming stripped 5 bases from V and 7 bases from J, with 21 bases between. Germline CDR1 is SGHTS and CDR2 is YDEGEE. This CDR3 comprises 15 residues. CDR3 residues: CASRPQGSQKGGYTF. As DNA, the CDR3 is TGTGCCAGCAGACCACAGGGATCTCAGAAGGGTGGCTACACCTTC.

The chain combines TRBV3-1 (or the pseudogene TRBV3-2) with TRBJ2-7; no reliable D call. The CDR3 is 16 amino acids. Germline assignment: CDR1 LGHDT and CDR2 YNNKEL (reference sequence). Trimming cost V 1 base and J 7 bases, with 20 bases left between them. CDR3 sequence reads: CASSQGSGPFLGEQYF. For the CDR3, the DNA is TGTGCCAGCAGCCAAGGTTCCGGGCCATTCCTTGGGGAGCAGTACTTC.

The chain uses TRBV5-1 and TRBJ2-7; 9 nucleotides line up with TRBD1. V trimming: 3 bases; J trimming: 4 bases; junction bases outside the gene matches: 8. This CDR3 has 15 residues. CDR1 SGHRS and CDR2 YFSETQ come from the germline V gene. The chain's CDR3 is CASSSPGQGSYEQYF. For the CDR3, the DNA is TGCGCCAGCAGCTCCCCGGGACAGGGATCTTACGAGCAGTACTTC.

The chain links TRBV28 to TRBJ1-5, with no clear D. Trimming took 4 bases from V and 6 from J, leaving 7 bases between them. The length of the CDR3 is 12 residues. The germline gives CDR1 MDHEN, CDR2 SYDVKM. CDR3 DNA: TGTGCCAGCAGTTCTGGTATTCAGCCCCAGCATTTT. It translates to CASSSGIQPQHF.

The chain couples TRBV7-2 to TRBJ2-1; the match to TRBD2 covers 11 bases. The trim removed 4 bases at V and 3 bases at J, leaving 11 bases unmatched. The CDR3 has 18 residues. Germline values: CDR1 SGHTA, CDR2 FQGNSA. CDR3 bases: TGTGCCAGCAGCTCCCAACCTAGCGGGAGGACCTACTACAATGAGCAGTTCTTC. It codes for CASSSQPSGRTYYNEQFF. Full variable domain (rest looked up from reference TRBV7-2 and TRBJ2-1): GAGVSQSPSNKVTEKGKDVELRCDPISGHTALYWYRQSLGQGLEFLIYFQGNSAPDKSGLPSDRFSAERTGGSVSTLTIQRTQQEDSAVYLCASSSQPSGRTYYNEQFFGPGTRLTVL.

The gene calls are TRBV4-1 and TRBJ1-4, with 9 bases fitting TRBD1. The CDR3 contains 17 residues. The J segment lost 8 bases and the V segment lost 3 bases, leaving 13 bases of the junction unmatched. CDR1 and CDR2 (germline): MGHRA, YSYEKL. This CDR3 is CASSQDPGQGIGEKLFF. The CDR3 DNA reads as TGCGCCAGCAGCCAGGACCCGGGACAGGGAATTGGAGAAAAACTGTTTTTT.

V usage is TRBV27 and J usage is TRBJ2-3; perhaps D is TRBD1 or TRBD2 (6 bases each). The CDR3 runs 17 residues. CDR1 is MNHEY, CDR2 SMNVEV, per germline (reference sequence). V dropped 6 bases and J dropped 1 base, with 20 bases sitting between them. The CDR3 DNA is TGTGCCAGCAGCCCACAGGGACTGTTTGGTGGCACAGATACGCAGTATTTT. Protein sequence: CASSPQGLFGGTDTQYF.

This clone was picked up a small number of times. The genes are TRBV10-3 and TRBJ1-1, with D hard to call. Germline V CDR1 and CDR2: ENHRY, SYGVKD. Trimming took 4 bases from V and 1 from J, leaving 7 bases between them. CDR3 length equals 13 residues. The CDR3 sequence: CAISGLGNTEAFF. CDR3 DNA sequence: TGTGCCATCAGTGGGTTAGGGAACACTGAAGCTTTCTTT.

This clone showed up just once. The chain couples TRBV27 to TRBJ1-2; D perhaps matches TRBD1 (6 bases). V lost 7 bases and J lost 5, with 23 bases in between. CDR3 size: 16 residues. CDR1 is MNHEY and CDR2 is SMNVEV in the germline V gene (reference sequence). The CDR3 DNA follows: TGTGCCAGCACTCGAGGGGGGGCAGTACCTTCTTATGGCTACACCTTC. Amino acids: CASTRGGAVPSYGYTF.

V gene TRBV7-9 combines with J gene TRBJ1-6; 8 nucleotides line up with TRBD1. The CDR3 contains 13 residues. Germline assignment: CDR1 SEHNR and CDR2 FQNEAQ (reference sequence). The V gene end was trimmed by 8 bases and the J gene end by 5 bases; junction bases not matched to a gene: 2. In DNA, the CDR3 is TGTGCCAGCCAGGGACAGGATAATTCACCCCTCCACTTT. Translating gives CASQGQDNSPLHF.